A selection of T cell receptor beta chains follows, all from one sample in a study of Tregs in tolerant kidney transplant recipients. The data were produced by immunoSEQ multiplex PCR, yet TCRdb's version contains in-frame clones alone and is incomplete. The sample lists some 250,000 clones, around 81% occurring once. Sample: CD4+ T cells from blood. The receptors were gathered from a human donor in good health. Both conserved end residues are part of each CDR3. The D gene is left open where the match is weak. The listing skips clone size in some rows; elsewhere it reads once, few, many or a size class.

clone_size: -; j_call: TRBJ2-7; v_call: TRBV13; d_call: -; cdr3_aa: CASSARQGGEQYF; cdr3_nt: TGTGCCAGCAGCGCTAGACAGGGAGGGGAGCAGTACTTC
clone_size: -; j_call: TRBJ1-2; v_call: TRBV6-5; d_call: -; cdr3_aa: CASSLGGPGYGYTF; cdr3_nt: TGTGCCAGCAGCCTAGGTGGGCCTGGCTATGGCTACACCTTC
clone_size: -; j_call: TRBJ2-5; v_call: TRBV6-5; d_call: TRBD1; cdr3_aa: CASTRDRVSQETQYF; cdr3_nt: TGTGCCAGCACCCGAGACAGGGTTTCTCAAGAGACCCAGTACTTC
clone_size: -; j_call: TRBJ2-7; v_call: TRBV7-2; d_call: -; cdr3_aa: CASSLAGGLTAAYEQYF; cdr3_nt: TGTGCCAGCAGCTTAGCGGGGGGGCTAACCGCCGCCTACGAGCAGTACTTC
clone_size: -; j_call: TRBJ1-5; v_call: TRBV7-8; d_call: -; cdr3_aa: CASSLARVRNQPQHF; cdr3_nt: TGTGCCAGCAGCCTAGCCAGGGTCCGGAATCAGCCCCAGCATTTT
clone_size: -; j_call: TRBJ1-5; v_call: TRBV15; d_call: TRBD1; cdr3_aa: CATSRPTGGGQPQHF; cdr3_nt: TGTGCCACCAGCAGGCCGACAGGGGGCGGTCAGCCCCAGCATTTT
clone_size: -; j_call: TRBJ2-1; v_call: TRBV19; d_call: TRBD2; cdr3_aa: CASLQRASGNYEQFF; cdr3_nt: TGTGCCAGTCTCCAACGGGCTAGCGGGAACTATGAGCAGTTCTTC
clone_size: -; j_call: TRBJ2-7; v_call: TRBV29-1; d_call: -; cdr3_aa: CSVGSNEQYF; cdr3_nt: TGCAGCGTTGGGTCCAACGAGCAGTACTTC
clone_size: -; j_call: TRBJ1-5; v_call: TRBV19; d_call: TRBD1; cdr3_aa: CASSAQGFRSNQPQHF; cdr3_nt: TGTGCCAGTAGTGCACAGGGGTTTAGAAGCAATCAGCCCCAGCATTTT
clone_size: -; j_call: TRBJ2-7; v_call: TRBV2; d_call: -; cdr3_aa: CASSESGQQYF; cdr3_nt: TGTGCCAGCAGTGAATCCGGTCAGCAGTACTTC
clone_size: few; j_call: TRBJ2-7; v_call: TRBV10-3; d_call: -; cdr3_aa: CAISATLGGLTAYYEQYF; cdr3_nt: TGTGCCATCAGTGCGACACTCGGGGGCTTGACAGCATACTACGAGCAGTACTTC
clone_size: -; j_call: TRBJ1-1; v_call: TRBV12-5; d_call: -; cdr3_aa: CASGERDTEAFF; cdr3_nt: TGTGCTAGTGGAGAGCGAGACACTGAAGCTTTCTTT
clone_size: once; j_call: TRBJ1-5; v_call: TRBV19; d_call: -; cdr3_aa: CASSTTQSYSNQPQHF; cdr3_nt: TGTGCCAGTAGTACAACACAGAGTTATAGCAATCAGCCCCAGCATTTT
clone_size: -; j_call: TRBJ2-7; v_call: TRBV2; d_call: -; cdr3_aa: CASSTTRYEQYF; cdr3_nt: TGTGCCAGCAGCACCACTAGATACGAGCAGTACTTC
clone_size: -; j_call: TRBJ2-5; v_call: TRBV7-9; d_call: -; cdr3_aa: CASSLAVRDRETQYF; cdr3_nt: TGTGCCAGCAGCTTAGCGGTGAGGGATAGGGAGACCCAGTACTTC
clone_size: once; j_call: TRBJ2-7; v_call: TRBV2; d_call: -; cdr3_aa: CASSTTRYEQYF; cdr3_nt: TGTGCCAGCAGCACCACTAGATACGAGCAGTACTTC
clone_size: -; j_call: TRBJ2-3; v_call: TRBV18; d_call: -; cdr3_aa: CASSPRDTQYF; cdr3_nt: TGTGCCAGCTCACCGCGCGATACGCAGTATTTT
clone_size: few; j_call: TRBJ2-2; v_call: TRBV6-5; d_call: -; cdr3_aa: CASSWADSYTGELFF; cdr3_nt: TGTGCCAGCAGTTGGGCGGACAGCTACACCGGGGAGCTGTTTTTT
clone_size: -; j_call: TRBJ1-2; v_call: TRBV5-1; d_call: -; cdr3_aa: CASSSGLAYGYTF; cdr3_nt: TGCGCCAGCTCTTCAGGGTTGGCGTATGGCTACACCTTC
clone_size: once; j_call: TRBJ2-2; v_call: TRBV18; d_call: -; cdr3_aa: CASSPARDSELFF; cdr3_nt: TGTGCCAGCTCACCGGCGCGGGACTCCGAGCTGTTTTTT
clone_size: -; j_call: TRBJ1-1; v_call: TRBV5-4; d_call: -; cdr3_aa: CASSLGSLMNTEAFF; cdr3_nt: TGTGCCAGCAGCTTGGGCAGCCTCATGAACACTGAAGCTTTCTTT
clone_size: -; j_call: TRBJ2-3; v_call: TRBV30; d_call: -; cdr3_aa: CAWRPPVKSDTQYF; cdr3_nt: TGTGCCTGGAGGCCACCGGTGAAATCAGATACGCAGTATTTT
clone_size: -; j_call: TRBJ1-1; v_call: TRBV5-4; d_call: -; cdr3_aa: CASSPTGALQNTEAFF; cdr3_nt: TGTGCCAGCAGCCCGACTGGGGCCCTCCAGAACACTGAAGCTTTCTTT
clone_size: -; j_call: TRBJ1-1; v_call: TRBV9; d_call: -; cdr3_aa: CASSVGIRDTEAFF; cdr3_nt: TGTGCCAGCAGCGTGGGGATTCGGGACACTGAAGCTTTCTTT
clone_size: -; j_call: TRBJ1-1; v_call: TRBV10-3; d_call: -; cdr3_aa: CAISGAQGRRTEAFF; cdr3_nt: TGTGCCATCAGTGGAGCGCAGGGGAGGCGCACTGAAGCTTTCTTT
clone_size: -; j_call: TRBJ1-3; v_call: TRBV19; d_call: -; cdr3_aa: CASTPRSKPASGNTIYF; cdr3_nt: TGTGCCAGTACCCCTCGGTCAAAGCCAGCATCTGGAAACACCATATATTTT
clone_size: -; j_call: TRBJ2-2; v_call: TRBV6-4; d_call: -; cdr3_aa: CASSGRVFGELFF; cdr3_nt: TGTGCCAGCAGTGGTCGCGTCTTCGGGGAGCTGTTTTTT
clone_size: -; j_call: TRBJ2-5; v_call: TRBV4-1; d_call: TRBD2; cdr3_aa: CASSQVLRGWETQYF; cdr3_nt: TGCGCCAGCAGCCAAGTCTTGCGGGGGTGGGAGACCCAGTACTTC
clone_size: -; j_call: TRBJ2-7; v_call: TRBV4-1; d_call: -; cdr3_aa: CASSQDRGRQQYF; cdr3_nt: TGCGCCAGCAGCCAAGATAGGGGGAGACAGCAGTACTTC
clone_size: -; j_call: TRBJ2-1; v_call: TRBV2; d_call: -; cdr3_aa: CASSAQGYNEQFF; cdr3_nt: TGTGCCAGCAGTGCCCAGGGGTACAATGAGCAGTTCTTC
clone_size: -; j_call: TRBJ2-3; v_call: TRBV13; d_call: -; cdr3_aa: CASSLLRAGRDTQYF; cdr3_nt: TGTGCCAGCAGCTTGTTGAGGGCCGGGAGAGATACGCAGTATTTT
clone_size: -; j_call: TRBJ2-3; v_call: TRBV2; d_call: TRBD1; cdr3_aa: CASSEMDRYLDTQYF; cdr3_nt: TGTGCCAGCAGTGAAATGGACAGGTACCTAGATACGCAGTATTTT
clone_size: -; j_call: TRBJ2-5; v_call: TRBV29-1; d_call: -; cdr3_aa: CSVEESGGETQYF; cdr3_nt: TGCAGCGTTGAAGAGTCGGGGGGCGAGACCCAGTACTTC
clone_size: -; j_call: TRBJ1-2; v_call: TRBV6-5; d_call: -; cdr3_aa: CACRGANYGYTF; cdr3_nt: TGTGCCTGCCGTGGAGCCAACTATGGCTACACCTTC
clone_size: -; j_call: TRBJ1-1; v_call: TRBV7-8; d_call: -; cdr3_aa: CASSPRSGSLAEAFF; cdr3_nt: TGTGCCAGCAGCCCGCGATCGGGCTCGTTGGCTGAAGCTTTCTTT